This T cell receptor (beta chain) was sequenced in a study of shared clonotypes between healthy human individuals. Background on the study: Researchers drew samples from a couple of women and three men aged 18 to 49. Study conclusions and caveats: The study found about 5% of naive CD4 clonotypes shared across a few donors. Rarefaction exposed incomplete sorted-subset sequencing despite large depth.

CD45RO negativity and positive selection for CCR7 defined naive CD8 cells, a population that excluded terminally differentiated effector memory CD45RA+ cells. V was trimmed by 5 bases and J by 6 bases, leaving 16 bases between them. The germline gives CDR1 SGHVS, CDR2 FNYEAQ. The CDR3 contains 15 residues. The repertoire was sequenced with immunoSEQ multiplex PCR; TCRdb's copy has only in-frame clones and lacks some. This table has some 2,000,000 clones, approximately 94% appearing once. With regard to this clone: Its antigen remains unknown.

The V and J genes are TRBV7-6 and TRBJ2-2; no definite D call. Sequencing input: naive CD8+ T cells sorted from blood. This sequence was found in a man aged 18 to 30 in good health. The CDR3 region is CASSPGWGGAGELFF. The CDR3 DNA reads TGTGCCAGCAGCCCCGGATGGGGTGGTGCCGGGGAGCTGTTTTTT.